Listed below are T cell receptor beta chains from one sample, sequenced in a study of T cells after yellow fever vaccination. TCRdb itself ran the 5' RACE reads through MiXCR, one entry per CDR3 protein. The sample has approximately 240,000 distinct CDR3 sequences; 3.6% are singletons. Sequenced material: PBMCs, taken 15 days after the yellow fever booster vaccination. The receptors originated from a man younger than 30 who received the YFV17D yellow fever vaccine. CDR3s include the opening cysteine and the closing phenylalanine or tryptophan. Each record gives: J gene, V gene, CDR3 protein.

TRBJ2-3,TRBV5-1,CASSSDGSTDTQYF
TRBJ2-3,TRBV20-1,CSARWGVLAPDTQYF
TRBJ2-5,TRBV10-3,CASGAAGEETQYF
TRBJ2-3,TRBV7-6,CASSPNLGLAGLTQYF
TRBJ1-1,TRBV7-3,CASSLSRTGDTEAFF
TRBJ2-1,TRBV20-1,CSAPTGGGLYNEQFF
TRBJ1-1,TRBV30,CAWSRGSNTEAFF
TRBJ2-1,TRBV6-5,CASSYFPPGAPNEQFF
TRBJ2-2,TRBV7-8,CASSLGAGELFF
TRBJ2-1,TRBV7-6,CASSFSTGNNEQFF
TRBJ1-5,TRBV20-1,CSASTVNQPQHF
TRBJ2-1,TRBV7-2,CASSLRAGADEQFF
TRBJ2-2,TRBV20-1,CSARPGAVAGELFF
TRBJ1-4,TRBV5-1,CASSLAGERTNEKLFF
TRBJ1-6,TRBV5-4,CASSAGQGTTLTPLHF
TRBJ2-7,TRBV12-3/TRBV12-4,CASSFRQGAYEQYF
TRBJ2-1,TRBV5-1,CASKPRVFSNEQFF
TRBJ1-1,TRBV5-4,CASTPGGGTEAFF
TRBJ2-7,TRBV19,CASSLPGQRYEQYF
TRBJ2-5,TRBV5-1,CASSFTSGSQETQYF
TRBJ1-6,TRBV5-1,CASSLDKSNSPLHF
TRBJ1-1,TRBV12-3/TRBV12-4,CASRTGPNTEAFF
TRBJ2-4,TRBV5-1,CASSLRGGPGENIQYF
TRBJ2-1,TRBV5-1,CASSLVYTSGVFNEQFF
TRBJ2-7,TRBV7-9,CASSLGDSYEQYF
TRBJ2-3,TRBV4-1,CASSPRWASTDTQYF
TRBJ2-7,TRBV29-1,CSALGQGGVYEQYF
TRBJ1-5,TRBV12-3/TRBV12-4,CASRGGQGLNQPQHF
TRBJ2-1,TRBV18,CASSPRAGYNEQFF